A selection of T cell receptor beta chains follows, all from one sample in a study of OX40 agonist ivuxolimab in advanced cancers. The assay was immunoSEQ multiplex PCR, and TCRdb's table has in-frame clones only and misses some. The sample yields over 15,000 clones, around four fifths seen once. The specimen was CD4+ or CD8+ T cells sorted from blood, collected in a trial of the OX40 agonist ivuxolimab. Every receptor here comes from an adult with an advanced solid tumor such as melanoma, head and neck, liver or kidney cancer. Each CDR3 is given with its conserved first and last residue. The D gene is left open where the match is weak. Not every row has a clone size; where given, it reads once, few, many or a size class.

d_call: TRBD1
j_call: TRBJ2-7
v_call: TRBV7-3
clone_size: -
cdr3_aa: CATEDREGSYEQYF
cdr3_nt: TGTGCCACTGAAGACAGGGAAGGTTCCTACGAGCAGTACTTC

d_call: -
j_call: TRBJ1-5
v_call: TRBV7-9
clone_size: -
cdr3_aa: CASSSNLGGGNQPQHF
cdr3_nt: TGTGCCAGCAGCTCAAACCTGGGAGGGGGCAATCAGCCCCAGCATTTT

d_call: TRBD1
j_call: TRBJ2-5
v_call: TRBV4-2
clone_size: -
cdr3_aa: CASSQGDRSAQETQYF
cdr3_nt: TGTGCCAGCAGCCAAGGGGACAGAAGTGCGCAAGAGACCCAGTACTTC

d_call: -
j_call: TRBJ1-6
v_call: TRBV28
clone_size: once
cdr3_aa: CASSLHLVPLHF
cdr3_nt: TGTGCCAGCAGTTTACATCTCGTCCCCCTCCACTTT

d_call: TRBD1
j_call: TRBJ1-1
v_call: TRBV27
clone_size: -
cdr3_aa: CASSSIGQGFMNTEAFF
cdr3_nt: TGTGCCAGCAGTTCCATCGGACAGGGGTTTATGAACACTGAAGCTTTCTTT

d_call: TRBD1
j_call: TRBJ2-1
v_call: TRBV29-1
clone_size: -
cdr3_aa: CSVVGLDRVYEQFF
cdr3_nt: TGCAGCGTTGTAGGACTGGACAGGGTGTATGAGCAGTTCTTC

d_call: -
j_call: TRBJ2-5
v_call: TRBV4-1
clone_size: -
cdr3_aa: CASSQDERETQYF
cdr3_nt: TGCGCCAGCAGCCAAGACGAGAGGGAGACCCAGTACTTC

d_call: TRBD2
j_call: TRBJ2-2
v_call: TRBV14
clone_size: few
cdr3_aa: CASSHPGGLAGGTGELFF
cdr3_nt: TGTGCCAGCAGCCACCCCGGGGGACTAGCGGGAGGTACCGGGGAGCTGTTTTTT

d_call: TRBD1
j_call: TRBJ1-2
v_call: TRBV14
clone_size: -
cdr3_aa: CASSPLEGRGNYGYTF
cdr3_nt: TGTGCCAGCAGCCCATTAGAGGGCAGGGGGAACTATGGCTACACCTTC

d_call: TRBD1
j_call: TRBJ1-1
v_call: TRBV19
clone_size: -
cdr3_aa: CASSILTGNEAFF
cdr3_nt: TGTGCCAGTAGTATTTTGACAGGGAATGAAGCTTTCTTT

d_call: -
j_call: TRBJ1-2
v_call: TRBV27
clone_size: -
cdr3_aa: CASSLSPEWGYTF
cdr3_nt: TGTGCCAGCAGTTTATCCCCTGAATGGGGCTACACCTTC

d_call: TRBD2
j_call: TRBJ2-5
v_call: TRBV9
clone_size: -
cdr3_aa: CASSIGLARQETQYF
cdr3_nt: TGTGCCAGCAGCATCGGACTAGCGAGACAAGAGACCCAGTACTTC

d_call: TRBD1
j_call: TRBJ1-1
v_call: TRBV19
clone_size: few
cdr3_aa: CASLDADRPNTEAFF
cdr3_nt: TGTGCCAGCCTTGACGCGGACAGGCCGAACACTGAAGCTTTCTTT

d_call: TRBD1
j_call: TRBJ2-7
v_call: TRBV2
clone_size: -
cdr3_aa: CASRGDSNYEQYF
cdr3_nt: TGTGCCAGCAGAGGGGACAGCAACTACGAGCAGTACTTC

d_call: -
j_call: TRBJ1-3
v_call: TRBV7-3
clone_size: -
cdr3_aa: CASSLENTIYF
cdr3_nt: TGTGCCAGCAGCTTAGAGAACACCATATATTTT

d_call: -
j_call: TRBJ2-2
v_call: TRBV19
clone_size: once
cdr3_aa: CASSYRENTGELFF
cdr3_nt: TGTGCCAGTAGTTACAGGGAGAACACCGGGGAGCTGTTTTTT

d_call: TRBD1
j_call: TRBJ1-2
v_call: TRBV7-9
clone_size: -
cdr3_aa: CASSPGTGDYYGYTF
cdr3_nt: TGTGCCAGCAGCCCTGGGACAGGGGATTACTATGGCTACACCTTC

d_call: -
j_call: TRBJ1-5
v_call: TRBV19
clone_size: -
cdr3_aa: CASSTGGNYQPQHF
cdr3_nt: TGTGCCTCCTCCACCGGGGGAAATTATCAGCCCCAGCATTTT

d_call: TRBD1
j_call: TRBJ2-5
v_call: TRBV28
clone_size: -
cdr3_aa: CASSLEGQGARETQYF
cdr3_nt: TGTGCCAGCAGCTTGGAAGGACAGGGGGCTAGGGAGACCCAGTACTTC

d_call: TRBD2
j_call: TRBJ2-1
v_call: TRBV4-2
clone_size: -
cdr3_aa: CASSSLASSYNEQFF
cdr3_nt: TGTGCCAGCAGCTCACTAGCGTCCTCCTACAATGAGCAGTTCTTC

d_call: -
j_call: TRBJ1-2
v_call: TRBV28
clone_size: -
cdr3_aa: CASSLGGAYYGYTF
cdr3_nt: TGTGCCAGCAGTTTAGGGGGCGCGTACTATGGCTACACCTTC

d_call: -
j_call: TRBJ2-7
v_call: TRBV5-4
clone_size: once
cdr3_aa: CASSLVGQTNYEQYF
cdr3_nt: TGTGCCAGCAGCTTGGTGGGTCAGACGAACTACGAGCAGTACTTC

d_call: -
j_call: TRBJ1-5
v_call: TRBV7-9
clone_size: few
cdr3_aa: CASSLSNQPQHF
cdr3_nt: TGTGCCAGCAGCTTGAGCAATCAGCCCCAGCATTTT

d_call: -
j_call: TRBJ1-1
v_call: TRBV13
clone_size: -
cdr3_aa: CASSVPKNTEAFF
cdr3_nt: TGTGCCAGCAGCGTGCCAAAGAACACTGAAGCTTTCTTT

d_call: -
j_call: TRBJ1-5
v_call: TRBV6-4
clone_size: few
cdr3_aa: CASSDSDNQPQHF
cdr3_nt: TGTGCCAGCAGTGACTCGGACAATCAGCCCCAGCATTTT

d_call: TRBD2
j_call: TRBJ2-5
v_call: TRBV9
clone_size: -
cdr3_aa: CASSGTSGQETQYF
cdr3_nt: TGTGCCAGCAGCGGAACTAGCGGACAAGAGACCCAGTACTTC

d_call: TRBD2
j_call: TRBJ2-1
v_call: TRBV9
clone_size: -
cdr3_aa: CASSVGSGSYNEQFF
cdr3_nt: TGTGCCAGCAGCGTAGGCAGCGGGAGTTACAATGAGCAGTTCTTC

d_call: TRBD1
j_call: TRBJ1-5
v_call: TRBV11-3
clone_size: -
cdr3_aa: CASSLPMDRGCYQPQHF
cdr3_nt: TGTGCCAGCAGCTTACCCATGGACAGGGGGTGTTATCAGCCCCAGCATTTT

d_call: TRBD2
j_call: TRBJ2-7
v_call: TRBV5-8
clone_size: -
cdr3_aa: CASSLMTSGSSYEQYF
cdr3_nt: TGTGCCAGCAGCCTAATGACTAGCGGGAGCTCCTACGAGCAGTACTTC

d_call: -
j_call: TRBJ1-5
v_call: TRBV29-1
clone_size: -
cdr3_aa: CSVGTANSNQPQHF
cdr3_nt: TGCAGCGTTGGGACAGCGAATAGCAATCAGCCCCAGCATTTT

d_call: -
j_call: TRBJ1-6
v_call: TRBV7-9
clone_size: once
cdr3_aa: CASSPTPRLGNSPLHF
cdr3_nt: TGTGCCAGCAGCCCAACCCCGAGGTTAGGAAATTCACCCCTCCACTTT

d_call: TRBD1
j_call: TRBJ1-3
v_call: TRBV28
clone_size: -
cdr3_aa: CASSPRGTSGNTIYF
cdr3_nt: TGTGCCAGCAGCCCCAGGGGGACCTCTGGAAACACCATATATTTT

d_call: -
j_call: TRBJ2-4
v_call: TRBV9
clone_size: -
cdr3_aa: CASSPGGGIQYF
cdr3_nt: TGTGCCAGCAGCCCCGGGGGCGGCATTCAGTACTTC

d_call: TRBD1
j_call: TRBJ1-4
v_call: TRBV16
clone_size: -
cdr3_aa: CASSQVSGQEATNEKLFF
cdr3_nt: TGTGCCAGCAGCCAGGTTTCGGGACAGGAGGCAACTAATGAAAAACTGTTTTTT

d_call: TRBD2
j_call: TRBJ2-7
v_call: TRBV14
clone_size: -
cdr3_aa: CASSQEILAGSVGWYEQYF
cdr3_nt: TGTGCCAGCAGCCAAGAAATTCTAGCGGGGTCGGTCGGATGGTACGAGCAGTACTTC

d_call: -
j_call: TRBJ2-1
v_call: TRBV4-1
clone_size: -
cdr3_aa: CASSQDIGDNEQFF
cdr3_nt: TGCGCCAGCAGCCAAGATATAGGAGACAATGAGCAGTTCTTC

d_call: TRBD1
j_call: TRBJ1-5
v_call: TRBV4-1
clone_size: -
cdr3_aa: CASSQEAQGIQPQHF
cdr3_nt: TGCGCCAGCAGCCAAGAGGCACAGGGGATTCAGCCCCAGCATTTT

d_call: -
j_call: TRBJ2-7
v_call: TRBV5-5
clone_size: few
cdr3_aa: CASSLGNEQYF
cdr3_nt: TGTGCCAGCAGCTTGGGAAACGAGCAGTACTTC

d_call: TRBD1
j_call: TRBJ1-1
v_call: TRBV18
clone_size: -
cdr3_aa: CASSPKGAVNTEAFF
cdr3_nt: TGTGCCAGCTCACCGAAGGGGGCGGTAAACACTGAAGCTTTCTTT

d_call: TRBD1
j_call: TRBJ1-1
v_call: TRBV28
clone_size: once
cdr3_aa: CASSLPGQGARAFF
cdr3_nt: TGTGCCAGCAGCCTCCCGGGACAGGGGGCGCGAGCTTTCTTT

d_call: TRBD1
j_call: TRBJ2-7
v_call: TRBV27
clone_size: -
cdr3_aa: CASSSSGGFYEQYF
cdr3_nt: TGTGCCAGCAGTTCTTCAGGGGGCTTCTACGAGCAGTACTTC

d_call: -
j_call: TRBJ1-1
v_call: TRBV7-9
clone_size: -
cdr3_aa: CASSLEGRASTEAFF
cdr3_nt: TGTGCCAGCAGCTTAGAGGGGCGGGCGAGCACTGAAGCTTTCTTT

d_call: TRBD2
j_call: TRBJ2-3
v_call: TRBV27
clone_size: -
cdr3_aa: CASSLLAGGSTDTQYF
cdr3_nt: TGTGCCAGCAGTTTGCTAGCGGGAGGATCCACAGATACGCAGTATTTT

d_call: -
j_call: TRBJ1-2
v_call: TRBV9
clone_size: -
cdr3_aa: CASSVGEEPSYGYTF
cdr3_nt: TGTGCCAGCAGCGTAGGAGAGGAGCCGAGTTATGGCTACACCTTC

d_call: -
j_call: TRBJ2-3
v_call: TRBV6-4
clone_size: -
cdr3_aa: CASSDSRRDTDTQYF
cdr3_nt: TGTGCCAGCAGTGACTCGCGCAGGGACACAGATACGCAGTATTTT

d_call: TRBD1
j_call: TRBJ1-4
v_call: TRBV9
clone_size: -
cdr3_aa: CASSEGTGLNEKLFF
cdr3_nt: TGTGCCAGCAGCGAGGGGACAGGGCTTAATGAAAAACTGTTTTTT

d_call: -
j_call: TRBJ1-1
v_call: TRBV11-2
clone_size: -
cdr3_aa: CASSSQTPGTAEAFF
cdr3_nt: TGTGCCAGCAGCTCGCAAACCCCAGGCACTGCTGAAGCTTTCTTT

d_call: -
j_call: TRBJ1-1
v_call: TRBV28
clone_size: -
cdr3_aa: CASSLLTQMGTEAFF
cdr3_nt: TGTGCCAGCAGTTTATTGACCCAGATGGGGACTGAAGCTTTCTTT

d_call: TRBD1
j_call: TRBJ2-7
v_call: TRBV6-5
clone_size: -
cdr3_aa: CASSWTGGSYEQYF
cdr3_nt: TGTGCCAGCAGTTGGACAGGGGGCTCCTACGAGCAGTACTTC

d_call: TRBD1
j_call: TRBJ1-2
v_call: TRBV27
clone_size: -
cdr3_aa: CASRKTRPEQAGQVNYGYTF
cdr3_nt: TGTGCCAGCAGAAAAACTAGGCCCGAGCAGGCGGGACAGGTTAACTATGGCTACACCTTC

d_call: -
j_call: TRBJ2-1
v_call: TRBV7-9
clone_size: -
cdr3_aa: CASSSWDFFNYEQFF
cdr3_nt: TGTGCCAGCAGCTCCTGGGACTTTTTTAATTATGAGCAGTTCTTC